The 25 T cell receptor beta chains presented below share a single source sample, sequenced in a study of blood T cell repertoires in COVID-19. Here immunoSEQ multiplex PCR was the method, and the copy in TCRdb shows in-frame clones only, minus some. The sample contains roughly 150,000 clones, more than 65% of which appear only once. The sequenced sample was peripheral blood. The receptors were sampled from a man aged 65-85 years with active or convalescent COVID-19.

The rearrangement links TRBV10-1 to TRBJ1-2, with D uncertain. Trimming pared 3 bases from V and 2 bases from J, leaving 7 bases between. The CDR3 is 13 residues long. Germline CDR1 reads WNHNN; CDR2 reads SYGVQD (reference sequence). The CDR3 nucleotides are TGCGCCAGCAGTGACAGTCAAAACTATGGCTACACCTTC. Encoded protein: CASSDSQNYGYTF.

The chain has TRBV5-6 and TRBJ1-5; 9 bases match TRBD1. The length of the CDR3 is 15 residues. Trimming took 6 bases from V and 2 from J; bases not matched to a gene: 6. Germline CDR1 SGHDT, CDR2 YYEEEE. Here the CDR3 DNA reads TGTGCCAGCAAATCACAGGGGGCCCGCAATCAGCCCCAGCATTTT. It encodes CASKSQGARNQPQHF.

V is TRBV5-4 and J is TRBJ1-1, with 8 bases fitting TRBD1. The CDR3 has 14 residues. The V segment lost 4 bases and the J segment 2 bases; nucleotides outside the gene matches: 4. The germline V gene has CDR1 SGHNT and CDR2 YYREEE (reference sequence). CDR3 protein: CASSIGQGNTEAFF. The CDR3, as DNA: TGTGCCAGCAGCATAGGACAGGGAAACACTGAAGCTTTCTTT.

This clone was found once. CDR3 residues: CSASGQEEKLFF. The CDR3, as DNA: TGCAGCGCCTCCGGACAGGAGGAAAAACTGTTTTTT. The chain links TRBV29-1 to TRBJ1-4; 7 nucleotides align to TRBD1. Germline V gives CDR1 SQVTM, CDR2 ANQGSEA. Trimming cost V 7 bases and J 8 bases; bases outside gene matches: 7. The length of the CDR3 is 12 residues.

The genes are TRBV25-1 and TRBJ1-1, with TRBD1 identical over 7 bases. The junction had 11 bases not matched to a gene; V was cut back by 3 bases and J by 7 bases. The CDR3 has 15 amino acids. CDR1 MGHDK and CDR2 SYGVNS come from the germline V gene. The CDR3 DNA reads TGTGCCAGCAGTGAGTGGGAGACAGGGATTCTTGAAGCTTTCTTT. It codes for CASSEWETGILEAFF.

The genes are TRBV4-1 and TRBJ2-1, with 14 bases lining up with TRBD2. J lost 7 bases, V lost 5 bases, and 7 bases had no gene match. This CDR3 has 16 residues. Germline V gene data show CDR1 as MGHRA and CDR2 as YSYEKL. The chain's CDR3 is CASSNPGTSGRNEQFF. Written as DNA, the CDR3 is TGCGCCAGCAGCAACCCCGGGACTAGCGGGAGAAATGAGCAGTTCTTC.

The J gene is TRBJ1-2, the V gene TRBV6-5, with a tentative D call TRBD1 (6 bases). This CDR3 contains 13 residues. Trimming removed 0 bases at V and 4 bases at J, with 6 bases between. CDR1 and CDR2 (germline): MNHEY, SVGAGI. For the CDR3, the DNA is TGTGCCAGCAGTTACTCAGGGGGCTATGGCTACACCTTC. Protein sequence: CASSYSGGYGYTF.

J is TRBJ1-6 and V is TRBV7-3, with 9 nucleotides matching TRBD1. CDR1 and CDR2 (germline): SGHTA, FQGTGA. This CDR3 is 14 amino acids long. V shed 3 bases and J 8 bases; nucleotides not matched to a gene: 2. CDR3: CASSLDRGYSPLHF. Here the CDR3 DNA reads TGTGCCAGCAGCTTGGACAGGGGTTATTCACCCCTCCACTTT.

The genes are TRBV6-4 and TRBJ1-2; D unresolved. The CDR3 loop spans 14 amino acids. Germline CDR1 is MRHNA and CDR2 is SNTAGT. Between the trimmed V and J ends, which lost 6 bases and 3 bases, there was a span of 14 bases. The CDR3 loop reads CASSSSGLDYGYTF. In DNA, the CDR3 is TGTGCCAGCAGCTCCTCAGGCCTGGACTATGGCTACACCTTC.

The chain recombines TRBV12-5 with TRBJ2-1; 7 nucleotides match TRBD2. Looked up from germline, CDR1 is LGHNT and CDR2 is FRNRAP. V shed 5 bases and J 3 bases; nucleotides not matched to a gene: 7. CDR3 length: 15 amino acids. The CDR3 sequence is CASGQEAGNYNEQFF. CDR3 sequence (DNA): TGTGCTAGTGGTCAGGAAGCGGGGAACTACAATGAGCAGTTCTTC.

V gene TRBV27 combines with J gene TRBJ2-7; 9 bases agree with TRBD1. CDR1 and CDR2 (germline): MNHEY, SMNVEV (reference sequence). Unmatched junction bases numbered 12, after V lost 5 bases and J lost 7 bases. This CDR3 region has 15 residues. CDR3 sequence: CASSELGTGLGEQYF. CDR3 sequence (DNA): TGTGCCAGCAGTGAGTTGGGGACAGGGTTGGGGGAGCAGTACTTC.

V is TRBV6-5 and J is TRBJ2-3; maybe TRBD2 (5 bases). In germline, CDR1 is MNHEY, CDR2 SVGAGI. Trimming removed 4 bases from V and 7 bases from J, with 9 bases in between. The CDR3 length is 12 residues. The CDR3 nucleotides are TGTGCCAGCAGTTCCGGGATGTATACGCAGTATTTT. Translating it yields CASSSGMYTQYF.

This clone was seen just once. The gene calls are TRBV19 and TRBJ2-7, with TRBD1 as a possible D gene (5 bases). CDR3 length: 14 residues. Trimming stripped 5 bases from V and 4 bases from J, with 15 bases between. CDR1 is LNHDA, CDR2 SQIVND, per germline (reference sequence). CDR3 loop: CASSFTAGRYEQYF. The CDR3 bases are TGTGCCAGTAGTTTCACAGCAGGGCGGTACGAGCAGTACTTC.

The rearrangement joins TRBV30 to TRBJ2-1, with TRBD2 matching over 8 bases. This CDR3 is built from 16 residues. V gave up 1 base and J gave up 3 bases; unmatched junction bases: 8. Germline CDR1 reads GTSNPN; CDR2 reads SVGIG (reference sequence). The CDR3 nucleotides read TGTGCCTGGAGTGGGGGAGGAGCGGGGGTCTACAATGAGCAGTTCTTC. As protein: CAWSGGGAGVYNEQFF.

The rearrangement links TRBV6-2 or TRBV6-3 to TRBJ2-7, with D possibly being TRBD2 (5 bases). V gave up 0 bases and J gave up 3 bases, with 9 bases separating them. The CDR3 covers 14 residues. Germline V lookup: CDR1 MNHEY, CDR2 SVGEGT. The CDR3 region is CASSYSRVSYEQYF. The CDR3 coding sequence is TGTGCCAGCAGTTACTCGCGGGTCAGCTACGAGCAGTACTTC.

The V call is TRBV29-1, the J call TRBJ2-6; TRBD1 matches at 7 bases. The CDR3 length is 14 residues. V shed 6 bases, J shed 0 bases, and the junction held 2 bases outside the gene matches. In germline, CDR1 is SQVTM, CDR2 ANQGSEA. The CDR3 spells CSVTGNSGANVLTF. Here the CDR3 DNA reads TGCAGCGTGACAGGGAACTCTGGGGCCAACGTCCTGACTTTC. Based on the CDR3 plus reference TRBV29-1 and TRBJ2-6, the full variable domain is SAVISQKPSRDICQRGTSLTIQCQVDSQVTMMFWYRQQPGQSLTLIATANQGSEATYESGFVIDKFPISRPNLTFSTLTVSNMSPEDSSIYLCSVTGNSGANVLTFGAGSRLTVL.

This rearrangement joins TRBV19 to TRBJ1-5; the D gene is possibly TRBD1 (5 bases). Per the germline V gene, CDR1 is LNHDA and CDR2 is SQIVND (reference sequence). The CDR3 spans 13 residues. V gave up 6 bases and J gave up 6 bases, with 12 bases separating them. CDR3 sequence reads: CASRPGGVQPQHF. CDR3 coding DNA: TGTGCCAGTAGGCCTGGAGGGGTTCAGCCCCAGCATTTT. Filled out from reference TRBV19 and TRBJ1-5, the complete variable domain reads DGGITQSPKYLFRKEGQNVTLSCEQNLNHDAMYWYRQDPGQGLRLIYYSQIVNDFQKGDIAEGYSVSREKKESFPLTVTSAQKNPTAFYLCASRPGGVQPQHFGDGTRLSIL.

The rearrangement joins TRBV6-4 to TRBJ2-1; 11 nucleotides agree with TRBD2. The CDR3 extends over 12 amino acids. Germline V gene data show CDR1 as MRHNA and CDR2 as SNTAGT. The junction had 7 bases not matched to a gene; V was cut back by 11 bases and J by 10 bases. This chain's CDR3 is CASSGTSGEQFF. CDR3 nucleotide sequence: TGTGCCTCCTCCGGGACTAGCGGCGAGCAGTTCTTC.

This clone was found a few times. V is TRBV19 and J is TRBJ1-5; D not resolved. Germline CDR1 and CDR2: LNHDA and SQIVND (reference sequence). V dropped 6 bases and J dropped 0 bases, with 3 bases sitting between them. This CDR3 contains 12 residues. CDR3 sequence: CASRYSNQPQHF. The CDR3 bases are TGTGCCAGTAGGTATAGCAATCAGCCCCAGCATTTT.

V and J are TRBV19 and TRBJ1-5, with D perhaps TRBD1 (6 bases). V lost 5 bases and J 3 bases, leaving 11 bases between the germline ends. The germline CDR1 and CDR2 sequences are LNHDA and SQIVND (reference sequence). The CDR3 totals 14 residues. CDR3 amino acids: CASSLQGINQPQHF. The DNA of the CDR3 is TGTGCCAGTAGTCTACAGGGAATCAATCAGCCCCAGCATTTT. The full variable domain, in which reference TRBV19 and TRBJ1-5 provide the parts outside the CDR3, is DGGITQSPKYLFRKEGQNVTLSCEQNLNHDAMYWYRQDPGQGLRLIYYSQIVNDFQKGDIAEGYSVSREKKESFPLTVTSAQKNPTAFYLCASSLQGINQPQHFGDGTRLSIL.

The chain joins TRBV2 to TRBJ1-1, with D possibly matching TRBD1 (5 bases). The ends were cut back, 8 bases at V and 10 bases at J, with 5 bases in the middle. Looked up from germline, CDR1 is SNHLY and CDR2 is FYNNEI. The CDR3 is made up of 8 amino acids. The CDR3 DNA reads TGTGCCAGCCAGGGAGCTTTCTTT. Amino acids: CASQGAFF.

The rearrangement joins TRBV11-2 to TRBJ1-1; 9 bases are a match to TRBD1. J gave up 5 bases and V 5 bases, and 9 bases lay outside the gene matches. Germline V gene lookup returns CDR1 SGHAT and CDR2 FQNNGV. This CDR3 spans 15 amino acids. The CDR3 here is CASSLSQGARTEAFF. The CDR3 DNA follows: TGTGCCAGCAGCCTCTCACAGGGGGCGAGGACTGAAGCTTTCTTT.

The J gene is TRBJ1-1, the V gene TRBV27; TRBD1 is a possible D gene (6 bases). V was trimmed by 6 bases and J by 7 bases, leaving 24 bases between them. Germline-derived CDR1 and CDR2 are MNHEY and SMNVEV (reference sequence). The CDR3 spans 16 residues. The CDR3 DNA reads as TGTGCCAGCAGCACGCCGGCGGGGGGCCCCAAGATTGAAGCTTTCTTT. Protein product: CASSTPAGGPKIEAFF.

This clone was seen repeatedly, ten times or more. The chain recombines TRBV27 with TRBJ2-7; D is possibly TRBD1 (5 bases). V dropped 5 bases and J dropped 2 bases, with 10 bases sitting between them. CDR3 size: 13 residues. Germline CDR1 and CDR2: MNHEY and SMNVEV (reference sequence). The CDR3 DNA follows: TGTGCCAGCAGTCCCAGGGTACCCTACGAGCAGTACTTC. It encodes CASSPRVPYEQYF.

In DNA, the CDR3 is TGTGCCTGGAGTAGGACTAGCGGGATCCTAGGCGAGCAGTTCTTC. This translates into CAWSRTSGILGEQFF. This chain connects TRBV30 to TRBJ2-1; 12 positions agree with TRBD2. This CDR3 region has 15 residues. V was pared by 2 bases and J by 10 bases, with 9 bases of the junction left unmatched. Germline V gene data show CDR1 as GTSNPN and CDR2 as SVGIG (reference sequence).